These 6 T cell receptor beta chains share one sample of origin, sequenced in a study of OX40 agonist ivuxolimab in advanced cancers. The protocol was immunoSEQ multiplex PCR, while the TCRdb copy is restricted to in-frame clones and leaves out a portion. This sample has roughly 56,000 clones, with around 88% found just once. The material sequenced was CD4+ or CD8+ T cells sorted from blood, taken in a trial of the OX40 agonist ivuxolimab. The receptors come from an adult with an advanced solid tumor such as melanoma, head and neck, liver or kidney cancer.

This chain uses TRBV15 with TRBJ1-4; D is unresolved. CDR1 is LNHNV and CDR2 is YYDKDF in the germline V gene (reference sequence). This CDR3 has 15 amino acids. Trimming took 1 base from V and 7 from J, leaving 13 bases between them. The CDR3 DNA reads as TGTGCCACCAGCAGAGGCGATGGGCGTGGTGAAAAACTGTTTTTT. The encoded protein is CATSRGDGRGEKLFF.

J is TRBJ1-6 and V is TRBV28, with D maybe TRBD1 (5 bases). The CDR3 extends over 15 amino acids. Trimming removed 6 bases from V and 7 bases from J, with 16 bases in between. Germline assignment: CDR1 MDHEN and CDR2 SYDVKM. CDR3: CASSRNGAGNSPLHF. The CDR3 DNA sequence: TGTGCCAGCAGCCGGAACGGGGCGGGGAATTCACCCCTCCACTTT.

This clone was detected only once. The rearrangement uses TRBV11-2 and TRBJ2-5, with 9 bases that match TRBD2. This CDR3 comprises 13 residues. Germline loops: CDR1 SGHAT, CDR2 FQNNGV. The V gene end was trimmed by 8 bases and the J gene end by 3 bases; junction bases not matched to a gene: 4. CDR3 in amino acids: CASGTSYEETQYF. The CDR3 nucleotides are TGTGCCAGCGGGACTAGCTACGAAGAGACCCAGTACTTC. Full variable domain (remainder filled in from reference TRBV11-2 and TRBJ2-5): EAGVAQSPRYKIIEKRQSVAFWCNPISGHATLYWYQQILGQGPKLLIQFQNNGVVDDSQLPKDRFSAERLKGVDSTLKIQPAKLEDSAVYLCASGTSYEETQYFGPGTRLLVL.

V usage is TRBV7-2 and J usage is TRBJ2-2; no clear D. The length of the CDR3 is 14 residues. V was cut by 1 base and J by 2 bases, with 5 bases left in between. Germline V gene data show CDR1 as SGHTA and CDR2 as FQGNSA. The DNA of the CDR3 is TGTGCCAGCAGCTTAGACTCAAACACCGGGGAGCTGTTTTTT. Its translation: CASSLDSNTGELFF.

The genes are TRBV7-3 and TRBJ1-2, with D hard to call. The CDR3 runs 13 residues. Germline assignment: CDR1 SGHTA and CDR2 FQGTGA. V lost 6 bases and J 4 bases, leaving 12 bases between the germline ends. Written as DNA, the CDR3 is TGTGCCAGCAGTTTGGATCAGTCCTATGGCTACACCTTC. Amino acid sequence: CASSLDQSYGYTF.

The V and J genes are TRBV10-3 and TRBJ2-7; D perhaps matches TRBD2 (7 bases). The CDR3 consists of 17 residues. The germline V gene has CDR1 ENHRY and CDR2 SYGVKD. V lost 10 bases and J 5 bases, leaving 30 bases between the germline ends. The CDR3 DNA sequence: TGTGCCACCAAGATAGGGGGACCGGGTCCCCGGGAGGACGAGCAGTACTTC. It translates to CATKIGGPGPREDEQYF.